The subject of this entry is one T cell receptor beta chain. This entry belongs to a study of blood T cell repertoires in COVID-19. Overall study context: Samples came from the United States, Italy and Spain, spanning acute and convalescent COVID-19.

Participants, roughly 18 to 90 years old, spanned 24 US areas. Participant reports of clinical history set cohort assignment. Recovered status in Cohort 3 required two negative PCRs, clearance, or symptom resolution. This CDR3 is 14 amino acids long. With 3 bases removed from V and 8 bases from J, the gap between germline ends came to 13 bases. Per the germline V gene, CDR1 is LNHDA and CDR2 is SQIVND (reference sequence). Profiling relied on immunoSEQ multiplex PCR, and the TCRdb table lists in-frame clones only, not all of them. The sample has about 230,000 clones, around 90% seen once. The receptor was derived from a man aged 25 to 45 who had recovered from COVID-19. The chain combines TRBV19 with TRBJ1-4, with TRBD1 as a possible D gene (5 bases). The sequenced material came from PBMCs or T cells enriched from blood (not recorded which). Here the CDR3 DNA reads TGTGCCAGTAGTATCAGCACAGGACAAGAAAAACTGTTTTTT. Its protein is CASSISTGQEKLFF.